Following are 10 T cell receptor beta chains from one sample sequenced in a study of liver allograft versus peripheral blood T cells. Study at large: Comparisons were made between T cell receptor repertoires found in transplanted livers and those circulating in recipients' peripheral blood.

One entry per CDR3 protein results from TCRdb running MiXCR on the reads. The sample has about 3,800 distinct CDR3 sequences; more than 13% are singletons. These TCRs come from a human patient who had a liver transplant. Some T cells may be the graft donor's.

This clonotype has at least ten counts. The genes are TRBV12-3 or TRBV12-4 and TRBJ1-1; tentatively, D is TRBD1 (5 bases). V lost 2 bases to trimming and J lost 5 bases, with 6 bases between them. This CDR3 has 12 amino acids. The CDR3 loop is CASSLWGTEAFF. CDR3 DNA sequence: TGTGCCAGCAGTTTATGGGGGACTGAAGCTTTCTTT.

This clonotype is judged medium-sized. The V gene is TRBV28, the J gene TRBJ1-2, with 9 nucleotides matching TRBD1. Germline trimming cut 3 bases from V and 2 bases from J; bases unmatched to any gene: 1. The CDR3 contains 14 residues. Germline lookup yields CDR1 MDHEN and CDR2 SYDVKM. CDR3 sequence (DNA): TGTGCCAGCAGTTTTGGGACAGGGAACTATGGCTACACCTTC. This gives the protein CASSFGTGNYGYTF.

This clonotype is medium-sized within its sample. The genes are TRBV20-1 and TRBJ2-1; D perhaps matches TRBD1 (5 bases). V was shortened by 0 bases and J by 8 bases, with 20 bases between the two germline ends. Germline V gene data show CDR1 as DFQATT and CDR2 as SNEGSKA (reference sequence). This CDR3 comprises 16 residues. DNA for the CDR3: TGCAGTGCTAGAGATGTGCAGGGCCTTAGTATGGATGAGCAGTTCTTC. It is translated as CSARDVQGLSMDEQFF.

By share of the sample, this clonotype is medium-sized. The chain is built from TRBV7-2 and TRBJ2-1; D is uncertain. This CDR3 is 14 amino acids long. V lost 2 bases, J lost 7 bases, and 12 bases lay in between. Germline CDR1 SGHTA, CDR2 FQGNSA. CDR3: CASSLTGSVNEQFF. The CDR3 DNA reads as TGTGCCAGCAGCTTAACCGGGTCTGTGAATGAGCAGTTCTTC.

The J gene is TRBJ1-4, the V gene TRBV11-3; no definite D call. The CDR3 totals 13 residues. Germline assignment: CDR1 SGHNT and CDR2 YENEEA. V lost 2 bases, J lost 13 bases, and 14 bases lay in between. The chain's CDR3 is CASSLSGDGRLFF. Written as DNA, the CDR3 is TGTGCCAGCAGCTTAAGCGGCGACGGGAGACTGTTTTTT.

As to this clonotype: This sequence may be a read error, since a much larger clone differs from it by one base. V usage is TRBV19 and J usage is TRBJ1-1; D might be TRBD1 (5 bases). CDR3 length: 13 residues. V was trimmed by 5 bases and J by 8 bases, leaving 15 bases between them. CDR1 and CDR2 (germline): LNHDA, SQIVND (reference sequence). CDR3 DNA: TGTGCCAGTAGTGAATCAGGGAGAGTGGAAGCTTTCTTT. It encodes CASSESGRVEAFF.

By share, this clonotype counts as medium-sized. The gene calls are TRBV6-6 and TRBJ1-3, with D possibly matching TRBD1 (6 bases). Germline CDR1 MNHNY, CDR2 SVGAGI (reference sequence). The CDR3 is 16 amino acids. The V end was cut by 5 bases, the J end by 0 bases, with 14 bases between. CDR3 in DNA: TGTGCCAGCAGTGAGCTAGGGGGTACCTCTGGAAACACCATATATTTT. Translation: CASSELGGTSGNTIYF.

This clonotype rates as medium-sized. The J gene is TRBJ1-1, the V gene TRBV11-2; possible D gene TRBD1, 6 bases. Germline CDR1 and CDR2: SGHAT and FQNNGV. V was trimmed by 5 bases and J by 2 bases, leaving 12 bases between them. The CDR3 is made up of 14 amino acids. CDR3 sequence: CASSGIQGNTEAFF. CDR3 bases: TGTGCCAGCAGCGGAATACAGGGAAACACTGAAGCTTTCTTT. Looking up the rest from reference TRBV11-2 and TRBJ1-1 gives the full variable domain: EAGVAQSPRYKIIEKRQSVAFWCNPISGHATLYWYQQILGQGPKLLIQFQNNGVVDDSQLPKDRFSAERLKGVDSTLKIQPAKLEDSAVYLCASSGIQGNTEAFFGQGTRLTVV.

Relative to its sample, this clonotype is medium-sized. V is TRBV6-2 or TRBV6-3 and J is TRBJ2-1; 7 nucleotides agree with TRBD2. J gave up 6 bases and V 7 bases, and 12 bases lay outside the gene matches. The CDR3 is 15 residues long. Germline V gene lookup returns CDR1 MNHEY and CDR2 SVGEGT. This CDR3 is CASILTRDYPNEQFF. CDR3 coding DNA: TGTGCCAGCATCCTGACCCGGGACTACCCCAATGAGCAGTTCTTC.

This clonotype ranks as medium-sized. This chain connects TRBV28 to TRBJ2-7; 12 nucleotides agree with TRBD2. This CDR3 contains 13 residues. Germline V gene data show CDR1 as MDHEN and CDR2 as SYDVKM. The J segment lost 7 bases and the V segment lost 11 bases, leaving 9 bases of the junction unmatched. CDR3 in amino acids: CALTTSGSEEQYF. As DNA, the CDR3 is TGTGCCTTAACGACTAGCGGGAGCGAAGAGCAGTACTTC.